This TCR beta chain was retrieved from a study of T cells in localized non-small cell lung cancer. The study, taken as a whole, reports: Within adjacent lung there appeared a median around 55 of the top 100 tumor clones. Increased T cell density in blood showed an association with longer overall survival. Maximal T cell clonality occurred in uninvolved adjacent lung, with tumor ranking below it.

This table comes from immunoSEQ multiplex PCR, and its TCRdb copy is limited to in-frame clones, with some not included. Of roughly 6,800 clones in the sample, approximately 16% were seen once. This CDR3 comprises 13 residues. The germline V and J ends were trimmed by 1 base and 0 bases, with 3 bases remaining between them. Germline V gene lookup returns CDR1 MNHNS and CDR2 SASEGT. About this clone: Its antigen is currently unknown.

Here the sequenced sample was normal lung tissue next to the tumor, taken before any cancer treatment. The TCR originated in a male donor older than 55 with stage II squamous cell lung carcinoma. V usage is TRBV6-1 and J usage is TRBJ2-5; D ambiguous. The CDR3 region is CASSEDYQETQYF. The DNA for the CDR3 is TGTGCCAGCAGTGAAGACTACCAAGAGACCCAGTACTTC.